This T cell receptor (beta chain) comes out of a study of cytomegalovirus exposure and HLA in healthy donors. About the research overall: A subsequent analysis reported that the roughly 130 validation repertoires were produced on the same platform that had also been used for the roughly 710 first-cohort repertoires.

Germline V CDR1 and CDR2: MNHEY, SMNVEV (reference sequence). The CDR3 is 13 residues long. After removal of 6 bases from V and 4 bases from J, the junction contained 4 bases not matched to a gene. TCRdb keeps only in-frame clones here, not all; method: immunoSEQ multiplex PCR. The data show about 180,000 clones, with around nine tenths seen just once and roughly 2.7% held by the top ten. Worth noting for this clone: Its antigen is unknown.

General observations from the study: Confirmation was obtained in vitro that a few CMV-associated chains are specific for CMV antigens. Most TCRs appeared rarely, but some public TCRs recurred in many donors. Subsequent analysis of the roughly 120 validation repertoires found a tendency for first-cohort TCR clusters to co-occur.

Input material: PBMCs. This clonotype was sampled from a man in his late teens or twenties in good health and CMV-seropositive. This rearrangement joins TRBV27 to TRBJ1-2; TRBD1 aligns across 8 bases. The CDR3 loop is CASSEDRAYGYTF. The DNA for the CDR3 is TGTGCCAGCAGCGAGGACAGGGCCTATGGCTACACCTTC.